These 5 T cell receptor beta chains came from one sample sequenced in a study of CD8+CD57+ T cells in acquired aplastic anemia. CDR3 and TCR beta VDJ profiling relied on a genomic DNA template. TCRdb recomputed calls from the reads with MiXCR, one row per CDR3 protein. The sample contains about 210,000 distinct CDR3 sequences, about a third of which appear only once. Sequencing was performed on sorted CD4+, CD8+, or CD8+CD57+ T cells (not recorded which) from PBMCs. The receptors come from a human donor in good health, serving as a control.

Worth noting for this clonotype: A much larger clone is a single base away; this may be a read error. This chain uses TRBV12-3 or TRBV12-4 with TRBJ2-7; D uncertain. The CDR3 runs 11 residues. CDR3 DNA: TGTGCCAGCAGCCACGCCTACGAGCAGCACTTC. Its translation is CASSHAYEQHF.

The genes are TRBV2 and TRBJ1-2, with 9 bases identical to TRBD1. This CDR3 has 16 residues. V lost 6 bases to trimming and J lost 0 bases; unmatched junction nucleotides: 8. The germline V gene has CDR1 SNHLY and CDR2 FYNNEI. Here the CDR3 reads CASRGTGPPPNYGYTF. In DNA, the CDR3 is TGTGCCAGCAGGGGGACAGGGCCCCCCCCTAACTATGGCTACACCTTC.

The genes are TRBV15 and TRBJ2-7; 8 bases are a match to TRBD1. Trimming at V came to 1 base and at J to 6 bases, leaving 8 bases not matched to a gene. This CDR3 spans 15 amino acids. Germline CDR1 and CDR2: LNHNV and YYDKDF (reference sequence). The CDR3 DNA is TGTGCCACCAGCAGAGTGACAGGGGCGGCGTCCGAGCAGTACTTC. Its translation is CATSRVTGAASEQYF.

In its sample, this clonotype was seen many times. The V call is TRBV20-1, the J call TRBJ1-2, with 9 positions matching TRBD1. This CDR3 has 13 residues. The germline V gene has CDR1 DFQATT and CDR2 SNEGSKA (reference sequence). V lost 4 bases, J lost 8 bases, and 8 bases stayed unmatched. The CDR3 coding sequence is TGCAGTGCTACAGGACAGGGGTTCTTCGGCTACACCTTC. Amino acids: CSATGQGFFGYTF.

The chain links TRBV20-1 to TRBJ2-7, with TRBD2 matching over 7 bases. Trimming removed 1 base from V and 0 bases from J; junction bases left unmatched: 15. This CDR3 region has 18 residues. The germline V gene has CDR1 DFQATT and CDR2 SNEGSKA (reference sequence). CDR3 nucleotides: TGCAGTGCTAGAGCCTTACCCCTGACTAGCCCAATCTCCTACGAGCAGTACTTC. Amino acids: CSARALPLTSPISYEQYF.